The rows below give T cell receptor beta chains drawn from one sample of a study of blood T cell repertoires in COVID-19. TCRdb's table, derived via immunoSEQ multiplex PCR, lists solely in-frame clones and lacks some. The table lists 350,000 to 450,000 clones, 80% to 90% of them singletons, with 0.9% to 1.2% in the top ten. Specimen: PBMCs or T cells enriched from blood (not recorded which). Receptors were obtained from a man aged 30 to 39 who had recovered from COVID-19. Both conserved end residues are part of each CDR3. A D gene is named only where the DNA matches it firmly. Clone size is not always given. Where it is, it says once, few, many or a class for expanded clones.

cdr3_aa: CASSPTRGLISGEQYF; cdr3_nt: TGTGCCAGCAGCCCGACGCGGGGCCTCATTTCGGGCGAGCAGTACTTC; clone_size: NA; v_call: TRBV5-6; d_call: NA; j_call: TRBJ2-7
cdr3_aa: CASSPPTLRNTEAFF; cdr3_nt: TGTGCCAGCTCACCACCGACACTTAGGAACACTGAAGCTTTCTTT; clone_size: NA; v_call: TRBV18; d_call: NA; j_call: TRBJ1-1
cdr3_aa: CASSSTRTGVYEQYF; cdr3_nt: TGTGCCAGCAGCTCCACCCGGACAGGGGTCTACGAGCAGTACTTC; clone_size: NA; v_call: TRBV12-1; d_call: NA; j_call: TRBJ2-7
cdr3_aa: CSVVGSYNEQFF; cdr3_nt: TGCAGCGTTGTTGGCAGCTACAATGAGCAGTTCTTC; clone_size: few; v_call: TRBV29-1; d_call: NA; j_call: TRBJ2-1
cdr3_aa: CASSSTTGGYGYTF; cdr3_nt: TGTGCCAGTAGTTCCACGACAGGCGGCTATGGCTACACCTTC; clone_size: NA; v_call: TRBV19; d_call: NA; j_call: TRBJ1-2
cdr3_aa: CASSHGGLAGGHPVMQYF; cdr3_nt: TGTGCCAGCAGCCATGGGGGCCTAGCGGGAGGACACCCCGTGATGCAGTACTTC; clone_size: NA; v_call: TRBV28; d_call: TRBD2; j_call: TRBJ2-7
cdr3_aa: CASSPLGLAGGPRETQYF; cdr3_nt: TGTGCCAGCAGCCCGCTCGGACTAGCGGGAGGGCCCCGGGAGACCCAGTACTTC; clone_size: NA; v_call: TRBV3-1/TRBV3-2; d_call: TRBD2; j_call: TRBJ2-5
cdr3_aa: CASSQVSGDYEQYF; cdr3_nt: TGCGCCAGCAGCCAAGTCTCGGGAGACTACGAGCAGTACTTC; clone_size: NA; v_call: TRBV4-1; d_call: NA; j_call: TRBJ2-7
cdr3_aa: CATRELTGALYEQYF; cdr3_nt: TGTGCCACCCGAGAACTGACCGGAGCTCTTTACGAGCAGTACTTC; clone_size: few; v_call: TRBV10-3; d_call: NA; j_call: TRBJ2-7
cdr3_aa: CASSPRVRSQHF; cdr3_nt: TGTGCCAGCAGTCCCAGGGTTAGGTCCCAGCATTTT; clone_size: NA; v_call: TRBV6-2/TRBV6-3; d_call: NA; j_call: TRBJ1-5
cdr3_aa: CASSIDRAGNQPQHF; cdr3_nt: TGTGCCAGCAGCATCGACAGGGCAGGCAATCAGCCCCAGCATTTT; clone_size: once; v_call: TRBV21-1; d_call: NA; j_call: TRBJ1-5
cdr3_aa: CASSLLGQSGAFF; cdr3_nt: TGCGCCAGCAGCCTCCTAGGACAGAGTGGGGCTTTCTTT; clone_size: NA; v_call: TRBV4-1; d_call: NA; j_call: TRBJ1-1
cdr3_aa: CASSRGLERNTQYF; cdr3_nt: TGTGCCAGTAGCCGAGGACTAGAACGAAATACGCAGTATTTT; clone_size: NA; v_call: TRBV19; d_call: TRBD2; j_call: TRBJ2-3
cdr3_aa: CASYPSTYTEAFF; cdr3_nt: TGTGCCAGTTACCCATCTACGTACACTGAAGCTTTCTTT; clone_size: few; v_call: TRBV6-5; d_call: NA; j_call: TRBJ1-1
cdr3_aa: CASSLFWTGNTGELFF; cdr3_nt: TGTGCCAGCAGCTTGTTCTGGACAGGGAACACCGGGGAGCTGTTTTTT; clone_size: NA; v_call: TRBV7-9; d_call: TRBD1; j_call: TRBJ2-2
cdr3_aa: CASSPFRGSQPQHF; cdr3_nt: TGTGCCAGCTCACCATTCAGGGGTAGTCAGCCCCAGCATTTT; clone_size: NA; v_call: TRBV18; d_call: NA; j_call: TRBJ1-5
cdr3_aa: CAIRATLSQGPNTEAFF; cdr3_nt: TGTGCCATCAGGGCAACGCTATCACAGGGGCCGAACACTGAAGCTTTCTTT; clone_size: NA; v_call: TRBV10-3; d_call: TRBD1; j_call: TRBJ1-1
cdr3_aa: CASSLDRVNEQFF; cdr3_nt: TGTGCCAGCAGCCTGGACAGGGTCAATGAGCAGTTCTTC; clone_size: NA; v_call: TRBV2; d_call: TRBD1; j_call: TRBJ2-1
cdr3_aa: CASSIGGQRTNYGYTF; cdr3_nt: TGTGCCAGTAGTATAGGTGGACAGCGAACTAACTATGGCTACACCTTC; clone_size: NA; v_call: TRBV19; d_call: NA; j_call: TRBJ1-2
cdr3_aa: CASSYSRGPTGELFF; cdr3_nt: TGTGCCAGCAGTTACTCAAGGGGGCCCACCGGGGAGCTGTTTTTT; clone_size: NA; v_call: TRBV6-5; d_call: TRBD1; j_call: TRBJ2-2
cdr3_aa: CASSLEELAGERYEQYF; cdr3_nt: TGTGCCAGCAGCTTAGAAGAGTTGGCGGGAGAACGGTACGAGCAGTACTTC; clone_size: NA; v_call: TRBV7-9; d_call: TRBD2; j_call: TRBJ2-7
cdr3_aa: CASSNGVAYEQYF; cdr3_nt: TGTGCCAGCAGTAACGGGGTCGCCTACGAGCAGTACTTC; clone_size: NA; v_call: TRBV28; d_call: NA; j_call: TRBJ2-7
cdr3_aa: CASSLGLAGAGETHF; cdr3_nt: TGTGCCAGCAGTCTGGGACTAGCGGGAGCTGGAGAAACTCACTTC; clone_size: NA; v_call: TRBV28; d_call: TRBD2; j_call: TRBJ2-7
cdr3_aa: CASSPRDSKYQETQYF; cdr3_nt: TGTGCCAGCAGTCCCAGGGACAGCAAATATCAAGAGACCCAGTACTTC; clone_size: NA; v_call: TRBV27; d_call: TRBD1; j_call: TRBJ2-5
cdr3_aa: CASSYSIGRGNQPQHF; cdr3_nt: TGTGCCAGCAGTTACTCGATAGGCAGGGGGAATCAGCCCCAGCATTTT; clone_size: NA; v_call: TRBV6-2/TRBV6-3; d_call: TRBD1; j_call: TRBJ1-5
cdr3_aa: CASSEFNRVLGNTIYF; cdr3_nt: TGTGCCAGCAGTGAATTTAACAGGGTCTTGGGAAACACCATATATTTT; clone_size: NA; v_call: TRBV2; d_call: NA; j_call: TRBJ1-3
cdr3_aa: CASTALAGGSGNEQFF; cdr3_nt: TGTGCCAGTACCGCTCTAGCGGGAGGGTCTGGGAATGAGCAGTTCTTC; clone_size: NA; v_call: TRBV19; d_call: TRBD2; j_call: TRBJ2-1
cdr3_aa: CASSPDRGETQYF; cdr3_nt: TGTGCCAGCAGTCCAGATCGGGGAGAGACCCAGTACTTC; clone_size: NA; v_call: TRBV28; d_call: NA; j_call: TRBJ2-5
cdr3_aa: CASSVPSGTNYGYTF; cdr3_nt: TGTGCCAGCAGTGTTCCCTCCGGGACTAACTATGGCTACACCTTC; clone_size: once; v_call: TRBV2; d_call: NA; j_call: TRBJ1-2
cdr3_aa: CSVMPDSYTEAFF; cdr3_nt: TGCAGCGTGATGCCTGACAGCTACACTGAAGCTTTCTTT; clone_size: NA; v_call: TRBV29-1; d_call: NA; j_call: TRBJ1-1
cdr3_aa: CASAEPYGNTEAFF; cdr3_nt: TGTGCCAGCGCGGAGCCATACGGGAACACTGAAGCTTTCTTT; clone_size: NA; v_call: TRBV19; d_call: NA; j_call: TRBJ1-1
cdr3_aa: CASSTQTGGEKLFF; cdr3_nt: TGCGCCAGCAGTACCCAGACGGGTGGGGAAAAACTGTTTTTT; clone_size: NA; v_call: TRBV28; d_call: NA; j_call: TRBJ1-4
cdr3_aa: CASSQVKGPAKF; cdr3_nt: TGTGCCAGCAGCCAAGTAAAGGGGCCGGCCAAATTC; clone_size: NA; v_call: TRBV3-1/TRBV3-2; d_call: NA; j_call: TRBJ2-7
cdr3_aa: CASSVGLAGAHEQFF; cdr3_nt: TGTGCCAGCAGCGTAGGTCTAGCGGGGGCTCATGAGCAGTTCTTC; clone_size: NA; v_call: TRBV9; d_call: TRBD2; j_call: TRBJ2-1
cdr3_aa: CASSQLAGGTDTQYF; cdr3_nt: TGCGCCAGCAGCCAGTTAGCGGGAGGCACAGATACGCAGTATTTT; clone_size: NA; v_call: TRBV4-1; d_call: TRBD2; j_call: TRBJ2-3
cdr3_aa: CASSGLVPYNEQFF; cdr3_nt: TGTGCCAGCAGCGGACTAGTCCCCTACAATGAGCAGTTCTTC; clone_size: NA; v_call: TRBV5-6; d_call: TRBD2; j_call: TRBJ2-1
cdr3_aa: CASSSYAGDTDTQYF; cdr3_nt: TGTGCCAGCAGTAGTTACGCGGGAGACACAGATACGCAGTATTTT; clone_size: NA; v_call: TRBV6-4; d_call: TRBD2; j_call: TRBJ2-3
cdr3_aa: CASRRQGATYNEQFF; cdr3_nt: TGTGCCAGCAGACGACAGGGAGCTACCTACAATGAGCAGTTCTTC; clone_size: NA; v_call: TRBV6-5; d_call: TRBD1; j_call: TRBJ2-1
cdr3_aa: CAWSFKRQGLSQPQHF; cdr3_nt: TGTGCCTGGAGTTTCAAACGACAGGGTCTGAGTCAGCCCCAGCATTTT; clone_size: once; v_call: TRBV30; d_call: TRBD1; j_call: TRBJ1-5
cdr3_aa: CASSTRTNEKLFF; cdr3_nt: TGCGCCAGCAGCACCCGGACTAATGAAAAACTGTTTTTT; clone_size: NA; v_call: TRBV4-1; d_call: NA; j_call: TRBJ1-4
cdr3_aa: CASRSRDRTFYGYTF; cdr3_nt: TGTGCCAGCAGAAGTCGGGACAGGACCTTCTATGGCTACACCTTC; clone_size: NA; v_call: TRBV2; d_call: TRBD1; j_call: TRBJ1-2
cdr3_aa: CASSLAPGLAGVGTGELFF; cdr3_nt: TGCGCCAGCAGCTTGGCCCCGGGACTAGCGGGAGTCGGCACCGGGGAGCTGTTTTTT; clone_size: NA; v_call: TRBV5-1; d_call: TRBD2; j_call: TRBJ2-2
cdr3_aa: CASSFLPDEQFF; cdr3_nt: TGTGCCAGCAGCTTTTTACCGGATGAGCAGTTCTTC; clone_size: NA; v_call: TRBV7-9; d_call: NA; j_call: TRBJ2-1
cdr3_aa: CASSPSVGGLAGDKNIQYF; cdr3_nt: TGTGCCAGCAGTCCTTCAGTTGGGGGGCTAGCGGGAGACAAAAACATTCAGTACTTC; clone_size: once; v_call: TRBV6-6; d_call: TRBD2; j_call: TRBJ2-4
cdr3_aa: CASSAQDSHQETQYF; cdr3_nt: TGTGCCAGCAGCGCCCAGGACAGCCACCAAGAGACCCAGTACTTC; clone_size: NA; v_call: TRBV9; d_call: NA; j_call: TRBJ2-5
cdr3_aa: CASSVTGGLTKTFF; cdr3_nt: TGCGCCAGCAGCGTTACAGGGGGCCTAACTAAGACTTTCTTT; clone_size: NA; v_call: TRBV5-1; d_call: TRBD1; j_call: TRBJ1-1
cdr3_aa: CTSSQGPRTAATTGELFF; cdr3_nt: TGCACCAGCAGCCAAGGTCCGAGAACAGCCGCGACCACCGGGGAGCTGTTTTTT; clone_size: NA; v_call: TRBV1; d_call: NA; j_call: TRBJ2-2
cdr3_aa: CASSPGRGIQETQYF; cdr3_nt: TGTGCCAGCAGCCCCGGGCGGGGCATCCAAGAGACCCAGTACTTC; clone_size: NA; v_call: TRBV27; d_call: NA; j_call: TRBJ2-5
cdr3_aa: CASSQEVAGSSYEQYF; cdr3_nt: TGCGCCAGCAGCCAGGAAGTAGCGGGATCTTCCTACGAGCAGTACTTC; clone_size: NA; v_call: TRBV4-1; d_call: TRBD2; j_call: TRBJ2-7
cdr3_aa: CAWNRGNTEAFF; cdr3_nt: TGTGCCTGGAATAGGGGTAACACTGAAGCTTTCTTT; clone_size: NA; v_call: TRBV30; d_call: NA; j_call: TRBJ1-1
cdr3_aa: CASSDRGAEAFF; cdr3_nt: TGTGCCAGCAGTGACAGGGGGGCCGAAGCTTTCTTT; clone_size: NA; v_call: TRBV6-6; d_call: TRBD1; j_call: TRBJ1-1